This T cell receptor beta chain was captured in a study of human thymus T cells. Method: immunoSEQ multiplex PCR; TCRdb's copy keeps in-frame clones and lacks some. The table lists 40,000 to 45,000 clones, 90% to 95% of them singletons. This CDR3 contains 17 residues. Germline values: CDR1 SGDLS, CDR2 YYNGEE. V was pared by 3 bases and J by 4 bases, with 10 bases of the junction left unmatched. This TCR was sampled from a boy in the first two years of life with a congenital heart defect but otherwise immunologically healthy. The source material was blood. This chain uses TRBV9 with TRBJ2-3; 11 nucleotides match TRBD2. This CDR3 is CASSARGTSGPPDTQYF. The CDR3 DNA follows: TGTGCCAGCAGCGCCCGTGGGACTAGCGGACCGCCAGATACGCAGTATTTT.